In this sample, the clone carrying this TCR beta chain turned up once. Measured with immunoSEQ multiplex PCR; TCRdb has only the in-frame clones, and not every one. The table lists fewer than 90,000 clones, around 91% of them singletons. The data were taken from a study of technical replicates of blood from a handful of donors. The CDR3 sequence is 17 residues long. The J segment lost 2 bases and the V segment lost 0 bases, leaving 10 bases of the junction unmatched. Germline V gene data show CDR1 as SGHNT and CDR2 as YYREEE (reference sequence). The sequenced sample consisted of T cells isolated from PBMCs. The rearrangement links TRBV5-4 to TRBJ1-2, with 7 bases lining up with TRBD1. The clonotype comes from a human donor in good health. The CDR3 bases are TGTGCCAGCAGCTTGGTGGGACAGTCCATAGTCAACTATGGCTACACCTTC. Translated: CASSLVGQSIVNYGYTF. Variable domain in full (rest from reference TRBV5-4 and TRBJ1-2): ETGVTQSPTHLIKTRGQQVTLRCSSQSGHNTVSWYQQALGQGPQFIFQYYREEENGRGNFPPRFSGLQFPNYSSELNVNALELDDSALYLCASSLVGQSIVNYGYTFGSGTRLTVV.